The 14 T cell receptor beta chains in this list originate from one sample, sequenced in a study of OX40 agonist ivuxolimab in advanced cancers. Repertoires were generated with immunoSEQ multiplex PCR, while TCRdb's copy carries only in-frame clones and drops some. The data contain about 29,000 clones, approximately 93% of them singletons. The material sequenced was CD4+ or CD8+ T cells sorted from blood, taken in a trial of the OX40 agonist ivuxolimab. These receptors were obtained from an adult with an advanced solid tumor such as melanoma, head and neck, liver or kidney cancer.

V gene TRBV27 combines with J gene TRBJ1-4; 8 nucleotides align to TRBD1. From germline, CDR1 is MNHEY and CDR2 SMNVEV (reference sequence). The V and J ends lost 5 bases and 8 bases, in that order; junction bases with no gene match: 4. The CDR3 is 13 amino acids. The CDR3 region has the DNA TGTGCCAGCAGTGGACAGGGAGGCGAAAAACTGTTTTTT. This gives the protein CASSGQGGEKLFF.

The chain couples TRBV20-1 to TRBJ1-1; D is unresolved. The germline gives CDR1 DFQATT, CDR2 SNEGSKA (reference sequence). This CDR3 region has 11 residues. V lost 1 base and J lost 7, with 7 bases in between. The chain's CDR3 is CSARAWGEAFF. The CDR3 bases are TGCAGTGCTAGAGCGTGGGGTGAAGCTTTCTTT.

The chain combines TRBV4-3 with TRBJ1-2; the match to TRBD1 covers 7 bases. Germline lookup yields CDR1 LGHNA and CDR2 YSLEER. The CDR3 runs to 13 residues. The junction had 6 bases not matched to a gene; V was cut back by 3 bases and J by 8 bases. The CDR3 bases are TGCGCCAGCAGCCAGTCCAGGGGGGAGGGCTACACCTTC. Its translation: CASSQSRGEGYTF.

The rearrangement links TRBV11-2 to TRBJ2-7, with 10 nucleotides matching TRBD1. The V gene's germline CDR1 is SGHAT and CDR2 FQNNGV. Losses at the gene ends were 5 bases for V and 5 bases for J; bases not matched to a gene: 9. This CDR3 spans 15 amino acids. The CDR3 DNA follows: TGTGCCAGCAGCGTCCCAGGGACAGGGGACCACGAGCAGTACTTC. Translated: CASSVPGTGDHEQYF.

This clone was observed a single time. V and J are TRBV4-3 and TRBJ1-3; no reliable D call. Deletions cut 3 bases from V and 3 bases from J, with 6 bases between. This CDR3 spans 13 amino acids. Germline V gene lookup returns CDR1 LGHNA and CDR2 YSLEER. The CDR3 here is CASSHGIGNTIYF. The DNA of the CDR3 is TGCGCCAGCAGCCACGGGATTGGAAACACCATATATTTT.

The CDR3 here is CASSPERGGSYEQYF. CDR3 bases: TGTGCCAGCAGTCCCGAGCGGGGGGGATCCTACGAGCAGTACTTC. This rearrangement joins TRBV6-6 to TRBJ2-7; 10 bases agree with TRBD2. Germline-derived CDR1 and CDR2 are MNHNY and SVGAGI (reference sequence). J was trimmed by 1 base and V by 5 bases; bases with no gene match: 5. The length of the CDR3 is 15 residues.

The chain carries TRBV19 and TRBJ1-4; D unclear. This CDR3 is built from 12 residues. Germline lookup yields CDR1 LNHDA and CDR2 SQIVND (reference sequence). Trimming took 6 bases from V and 5 from J, leaving 7 bases between them. The CDR3 spells CASSLGNEKLFF. Here the CDR3 DNA reads TGTGCCAGTAGCCTGGGAAATGAAAAACTGTTTTTT.

The rearrangement uses TRBV19 and TRBJ2-3, with D tentatively TRBD1 (6 bases). This CDR3 is 14 amino acids long. Germline CDR1 is LNHDA and CDR2 is SQIVND (reference sequence). V lost 4 bases to trimming and J lost 3 bases, with 11 bases between them. The CDR3: CASSTPGQTDTQYF. Written as DNA, the CDR3 is TGTGCCAGTAGTACGCCGGGACAAACAGATACGCAGTATTTT.

The chain links TRBV5-6 to TRBJ2-3; 7 bases match TRBD1. CDR3 length: 16 residues. Germline V gives CDR1 SGHDT, CDR2 YYEEEE. V gave up 0 bases and J gave up 4 bases; unmatched junction bases: 8. The CDR3 region has the DNA TGTGCCAGCAGCTTGGGGGGCGAGGGGGCCGCAGATACGCAGTATTTT. Its translation: CASSLGGEGAADTQYF.

The rearrangement links TRBV28 to TRBJ2-7; no clear D. The V gene lost 4 bases and the J gene lost 4 bases, with 8 bases spanning the gap. The germline gives CDR1 MDHEN, CDR2 SYDVKM. This CDR3 has 12 residues. CDR3: CASSSPGYEQYF. The DNA of the CDR3 is TGTGCCAGCAGTTCTCCCGGGTACGAGCAGTACTTC.

The CDR3 loop is CSVAGTSGRAQTSFYEQYF. The CDR3 bases are TGCAGCGTTGCCGGGACTAGCGGGAGGGCCCAAACCTCTTTCTACGAGCAGTACTTC. This sequence joins TRBV29-1 and TRBJ2-7, with TRBD2 matching over 16 bases. Germline V CDR1 and CDR2: SQVTM, ANQGSEA. This CDR3 spans 19 amino acids. Unmatched junction bases numbered 15, after V lost 4 bases and J lost 3 bases.

The J gene is TRBJ2-7, the V gene TRBV5-5, with TRBD2 matching over 11 bases. The germline gives CDR1 SGHKS, CDR2 YYEKEE (reference sequence). V shed 2 bases and J 3 bases; nucleotides not matched to a gene: 13. There are 18 residues in the CDR3. The CDR3 spells CASSFYRRTSGSFYEQYF. CDR3 in DNA: TGTGCCAGCAGCTTTTATAGGAGAACTAGCGGGAGTTTCTACGAGCAGTACTTC.

The chain joins TRBV23-1 to TRBJ1-2; no clear D. TRBV23-1 is labeled an ORF, and its function is uncertain. The CDR3 sequence is 11 residues long. V shed 10 bases and J shed 6 bases, with 12 bases lying between them. DNA of the CDR3: TGCGCCATTACACGTAAGGATGGCTACACCTTC. Its protein product is CAITRKDGYTF.

The table lists this clone with a count of one. The CDR3 DNA follows: TGCGCCAGCAGCCAAGATTATGGGACAGCTGAGACCCAGTACTTC. It translates to CASSQDYGTAETQYF. V is TRBV4-3 and J is TRBJ2-5, with TRBD1 matching 7 bases. Germline V gene sequence: CDR1 LGHNA, CDR2 YSLEER. CDR3 length: 15 residues. The V segment lost 0 bases and the J segment 5 bases; nucleotides outside the gene matches: 6.